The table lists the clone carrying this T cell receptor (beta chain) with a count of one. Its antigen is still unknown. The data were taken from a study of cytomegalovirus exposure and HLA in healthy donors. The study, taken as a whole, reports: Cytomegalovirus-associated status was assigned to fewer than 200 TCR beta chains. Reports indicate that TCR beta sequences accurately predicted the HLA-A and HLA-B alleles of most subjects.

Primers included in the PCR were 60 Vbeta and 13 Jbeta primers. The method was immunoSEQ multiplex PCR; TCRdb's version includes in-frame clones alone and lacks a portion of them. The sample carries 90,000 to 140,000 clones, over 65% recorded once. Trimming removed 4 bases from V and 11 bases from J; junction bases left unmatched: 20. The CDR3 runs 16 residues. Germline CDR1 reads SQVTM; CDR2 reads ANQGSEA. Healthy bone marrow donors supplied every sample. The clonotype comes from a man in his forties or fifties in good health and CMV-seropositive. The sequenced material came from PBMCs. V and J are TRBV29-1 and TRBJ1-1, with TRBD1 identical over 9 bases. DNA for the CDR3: TGCAGCGTTGGGGGAACAGGGGGCGGACTGGGTATAAGGGCTTTCTTT. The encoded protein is CSVGGTGGGLGIRAFF.